A selection of T cell receptor beta chains follows, all from one sample in a study of cytomegalovirus exposure and HLA in healthy donors. Using immunoSEQ multiplex PCR, the repertoire was profiled, and TCRdb retains in-frame clones only, with some absent. This table has 150,000 to 200,000 clones, about nine tenths appearing once. The sample taken for sequencing was PBMCs. All receptors derive from a woman aged 18-29 years in good health and CMV-seropositive. CDR3s include the opening cysteine and the closing phenylalanine or tryptophan. The D gene is left open where the match is weak. Rows give clone size only sometimes, using once, few, many, or a class for an expanded clone.

d_call	clone_size	v_call	j_call	cdr3_nt	cdr3_aa
TRBD1	NA	TRBV18	TRBJ2-4	TGTGCCAGCTCACCCTCTCCCGGGACAGGGGTGAGAGCCAAAAACATTCAGTACTTC	CASSPSPGTGVRAKNIQYF
NA	NA	TRBV6-5	TRBJ1-3	TGTGCCAGCAGCCGGGACTCCTCTGGAAACACCATATATTTT	CASSRDSSGNTIYF
TRBD1	NA	TRBV7-2	TRBJ1-2	TGTGCCAGCAGCTCCGACAGGGGGATCTATGGCTACACCTTC	CASSSDRGIYGYTF
NA	NA	TRBV10-3	TRBJ1-2	TGTGCCATCAGTGACGGGAACTGGCACTATGGCTACACCTTC	CAISDGNWHYGYTF
NA	once	TRBV11-3	TRBJ2-5	TGTGCCAGCAGGCCGACAGACGCCGAAGAGACCCAGTACTTC	CASRPTDAEETQYF
TRBD1	NA	TRBV4-1	TRBJ1-5	TGCGCCAGCAGCCGTTCAGGGGGGATCTTTAGCAATCAGCCCCAGCATTTT	CASSRSGGIFSNQPQHF
TRBD1	once	TRBV29-1	TRBJ2-1	TGCAGCGTTGCCGACAGGGGCCCTTCTTCCTACAATGAGCAGTTCTTC	CSVADRGPSSYNEQFF
TRBD1	once	TRBV7-7	TRBJ2-7	TGTGCTAGCAGCCAATTCATACCGGGACAGTGGGGCGCGGATCGGGGCTACGAGCAGTACTTC	CASSQFIPGQWGADRGYEQYF
NA	NA	TRBV30	TRBJ2-5	TGTGCCTGGAGTGACGGGGGAGGAGAGACCCAGTACTTC	CAWSDGGGETQYF
NA	NA	TRBV11-3	TRBJ1-2	TGTGCCAGCAGCAACCGCCCAGAAACCTATGGCTACACCTTC	CASSNRPETYGYTF
NA	NA	TRBV4-1	TRBJ2-7	TGCGCCAGCAGCCAAGATATAACAGGGACGTACGAGCAGTACTTC	CASSQDITGTYEQYF
NA	NA	TRBV6-5	TRBJ1-5	TGTGCCAGCAGACAGGGTCGTGGGCAGCCCCAGCATTTT	CASRQGRGQPQHF
TRBD1	NA	TRBV19	TRBJ2-1	TGTGCCAGCCGGGACAGCAATACAAGGGAGCAGTTCTTC	CASRDSNTREQFF
TRBD2	few	TRBV27	TRBJ2-3	TGTGCCAGCAGTCAAAAATGGGGGAGGGCAGATACGCAGTATTTT	CASSQKWGRADTQYF
NA	NA	TRBV2	TRBJ2-7	TGTGCCAGCAGAGACACAGGGACCTACGAGCAGTACTTC	CASRDTGTYEQYF
TRBD2	NA	TRBV7-3	TRBJ2-1	TGTGCCAGCAGTCTTAGCGGGAGCACCTACAATGAGCAGTTCTTC	CASSLSGSTYNEQFF
TRBD2	NA	TRBV11-2	TRBJ2-3	TGTGCCAGCAGCTTAGAGGGACTAGCGGGAGGTAGAGATACGCAGTATTTT	CASSLEGLAGGRDTQYF
TRBD1	NA	TRBV7-6	TRBJ1-2	TGTGCCAGCAGCCTGCAGGGGGCGTCTGGCTACACCTTC	CASSLQGASGYTF
NA	NA	TRBV9	TRBJ1-1	TGTGCCAGCAGCTCCCGCAGTACGGGAGGGAACACTGAAGCTTTCTTT	CASSSRSTGGNTEAFF
NA	few	TRBV30	TRBJ1-2	TGTGCCTGGAGTGTAGGGGCCTATGGCTACACCTTC	CAWSVGAYGYTF
NA	NA	TRBV28	TRBJ2-1	TGTGCCAGCAGTTTGACAGGTTCATCCTACAATGAGCAGTTCTTC	CASSLTGSSYNEQFF
TRBD2	NA	TRBV12-5	TRBJ2-3	TGTGCTAGTGGTTTGGGACTAGCGAGGCGTCCTGGCACAGATACGCAGTATTTT	CASGLGLARRPGTDTQYF
NA	NA	TRBV7-9	TRBJ1-1	TGTGCCAGCAGCCAAAAGGGGGGGTCTAACACTGAAGCTTTCTTT	CASSQKGGSNTEAFF
TRBD1	NA	TRBV10-1	TRBJ2-7	TGCGCCAGCAGTGAGTCCTTGGACAGGGTGGGCGAGCAGTACTTC	CASSESLDRVGEQYF
TRBD2	NA	TRBV4-3	TRBJ2-3	TGCGCCAGCAGCCGTCTCCTAGCGGGAGGGGCGGATACGCAGTATTTT	CASSRLLAGGADTQYF
TRBD1	NA	TRBV5-1	TRBJ2-3	TGCGCCAGCAGCTTGGCCGCGGGACAGGGCGCAGATACGCAGTATTTT	CASSLAAGQGADTQYF
NA	NA	TRBV27	TRBJ2-5	TGTGCCAGCAGTCAGACTTGGGTGGGAGAGACCCAGTACTTC	CASSQTWVGETQYF
NA	NA	TRBV4-1	TRBJ1-4	TGCGCCAGCAGCCAATTCGATTCATCTCACTGGGCCGGGGAACTGTTTTTT	CASSQFDSSHWAGELFF
NA	NA	TRBV7-9	TRBJ2-7	TGTGCCAGCAGCTTTACTGACGAGCAGTACTTC	CASSFTDEQYF
NA	NA	TRBV5-8	TRBJ2-5	TGTGCCAGCAGCTTGCCATACCGACAGTTGGGTGCGGAAGAGACCCAGTACTTC	CASSLPYRQLGAEETQYF
NA	NA	TRBV4-2	TRBJ2-7	TGTGCCAGCAGCCAAGATCTAGCGAACTACGAGCAGTACTTC	CASSQDLANYEQYF
NA	NA	TRBV25-1	TRBJ2-3	TGTGCCAGCAGTGAAGATCGACAGGTCGGAGATACGCAGTATTTT	CASSEDRQVGDTQYF
TRBD2	NA	TRBV15	TRBJ2-7	TGTGCCACCAGCAGAGCGGCGGGAGTAGATTACGAGCAGTACTTC	CATSRAAGVDYEQYF
NA	NA	TRBV28	TRBJ2-7	TGTGCCAGCAGTTATGACACCCCCTACGAGCAGTACTTC	CASSYDTPYEQYF
NA	NA	TRBV5-8	TRBJ2-7	TGTGCCAGCAGCTTGTCGGGGGAGTTCTACGAGCAGTACTTC	CASSLSGEFYEQYF